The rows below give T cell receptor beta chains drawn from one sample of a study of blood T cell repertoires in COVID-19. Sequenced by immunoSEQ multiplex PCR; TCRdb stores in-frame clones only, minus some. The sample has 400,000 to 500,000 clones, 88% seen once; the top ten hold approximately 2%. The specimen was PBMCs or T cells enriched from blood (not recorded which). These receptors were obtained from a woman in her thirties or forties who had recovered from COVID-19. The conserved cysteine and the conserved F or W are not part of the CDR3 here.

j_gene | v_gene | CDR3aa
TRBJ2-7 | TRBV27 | ASSPIGGREY
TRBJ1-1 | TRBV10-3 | AIRIDRDTEAF
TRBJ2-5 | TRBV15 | ATSRDRGVQETQY
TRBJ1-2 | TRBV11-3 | ASSFNINYGYT
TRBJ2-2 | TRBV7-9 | ASSLIAGPTGELF
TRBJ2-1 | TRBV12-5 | ASGNLGGGYEQF
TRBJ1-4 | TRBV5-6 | ASSDRVTNEKLF
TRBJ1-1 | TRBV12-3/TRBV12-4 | ASIEGGTEAF
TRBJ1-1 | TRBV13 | ASSSDKNTEAF
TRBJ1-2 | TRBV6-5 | ASSYPTGGSYGYT
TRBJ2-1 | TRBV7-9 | ASLGDEQF
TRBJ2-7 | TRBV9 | ASSPQGYEQY
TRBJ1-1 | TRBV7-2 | ASRLGQGPTEAF
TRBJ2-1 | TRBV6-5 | ASSPGLAGDDEQF
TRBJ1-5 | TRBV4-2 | ASSRGFEPQH
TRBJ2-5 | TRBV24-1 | ATSEGSRETQY
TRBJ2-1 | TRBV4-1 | ASSQGENRASYNEQF
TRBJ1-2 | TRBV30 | AWSVSRGLGFT
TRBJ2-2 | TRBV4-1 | ASSQDGLNTGELF
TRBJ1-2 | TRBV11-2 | ASRHRRGDYT
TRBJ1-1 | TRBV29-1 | SVNRDMNTEAF
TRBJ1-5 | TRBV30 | AWSKNSAGRYGNQPQH
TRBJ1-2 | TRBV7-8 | ASSSSGGNYGYT
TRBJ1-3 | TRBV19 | ASSITHRGPGNTIY
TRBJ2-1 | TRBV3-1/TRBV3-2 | ASSQDGTRYNEQF
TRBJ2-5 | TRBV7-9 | ASSPGQGAGQETQY
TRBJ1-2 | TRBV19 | ASRDFNYGYT
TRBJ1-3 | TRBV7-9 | ASSPSLRFSSGNTIY
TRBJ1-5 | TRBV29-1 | SVEGQGGQPQH
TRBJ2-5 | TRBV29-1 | SVGGGNLQETQY
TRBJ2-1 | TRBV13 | ASARASDNEQF
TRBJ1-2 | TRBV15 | ATSREAGSYGYT
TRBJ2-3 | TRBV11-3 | ASSFRSGRAKDTQY
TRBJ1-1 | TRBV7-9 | ASSLRGANTEAF
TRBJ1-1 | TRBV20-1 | SARSLVAF
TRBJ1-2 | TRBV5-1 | ASSLETGVNYGYT
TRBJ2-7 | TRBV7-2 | ASSLTGFSSYEQY
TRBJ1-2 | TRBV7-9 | ASREGNYGYT
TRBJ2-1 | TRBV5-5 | ASSSGTDPWWDNEQF
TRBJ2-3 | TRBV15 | ATSSPRGDTQY
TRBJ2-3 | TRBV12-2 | ASRPTSGRSTDTQY
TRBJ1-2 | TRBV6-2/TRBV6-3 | ASSQGQGNYT
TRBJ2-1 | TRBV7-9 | ASSLVSSNNEQF
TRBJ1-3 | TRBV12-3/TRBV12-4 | ASSVSGNTIY
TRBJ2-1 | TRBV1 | TSSQGTGLEIDGEQF
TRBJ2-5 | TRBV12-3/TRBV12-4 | ASSLFGETQY
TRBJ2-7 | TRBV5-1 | ASSSATGTGEQY
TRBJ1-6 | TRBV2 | ASSEEHAYAPLH
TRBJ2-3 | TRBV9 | ASSVRGGGKGDTQY
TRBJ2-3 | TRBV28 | ATSPQDTQY
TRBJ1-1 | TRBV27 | ASSFRGYMNTEAF
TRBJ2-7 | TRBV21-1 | ASSKRPTGTSGNSYEQY
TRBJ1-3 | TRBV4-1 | ASSQVARGRGNTIY
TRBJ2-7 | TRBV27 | ASSRLAGGRSSYEQY
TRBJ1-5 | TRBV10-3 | AIGGQSNQPQH
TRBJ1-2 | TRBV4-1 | ASSQGGRVGYT
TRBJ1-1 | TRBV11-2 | ASSSGTANTEAF